This T cell receptor beta chain was sequenced during a study of cytomegalovirus exposure and HLA in healthy donors. Study background: Genetic ancestry analysis placed around four fifths of the 300 to 500 donors that were genotyped in the Caucasian-associated cluster. Study observations and caveats: Accurate prediction of most subjects' HLA-A and HLA-B alleles from TCR beta sequences was reported. Most observed TCR sequences were rare, whereas some public TCRs were detected in many donors. Donors were assumed by presence/absence analyses to have roughly uniform sequencing depth.

CDR3 length equals 17 residues. The germline V and J ends were trimmed by 0 bases and 2 bases, with 16 bases remaining between them. Germline CDR1 SGHTA, CDR2 FQGNSA. As for this clone: The antigen is unknown.

PCR employed 60 Vbeta and 13 Jbeta primers. Sequencing used immunoSEQ multiplex PCR; TCRdb keeps in-frame clones, though not all of them. The table has 150,000 to 200,000 clones, over 75% seen once. Material for sequencing was PBMCs. This receptor was obtained from a woman aged 50 to 60 in good health and CMV-seronegative. This chain links TRBV7-2 with TRBJ2-5, with a tentative D call TRBD1 (5 bases). As DNA, the CDR3 is TGTGCCAGCAGCTTAGCAGGGGCGGCGGACCAACAAGAGACCCAGTACTTC. The encoded protein is CASSLAGAADQQETQYF.